This T cell receptor beta chain was documented in a study of CD8 T cells in Susac syndrome. Random hexamers were used to reverse transcribe about 0.5 to 1 ug of RNA. TCRdb independently ran MiXCR on the immunoSEQ multiplex PCR reads; one entry per CDR3 protein. The sample yields some 200,000 distinct CDR3 sequences, roughly 92% seen once. Trimming took 0 bases from V and 4 from J, leaving 15 bases between them. Germline-derived CDR1 and CDR2 are MNHNS and SASEGT. The CDR3 covers 16 residues. The chain employs TRBV6-1 and TRBJ1-2, with D perhaps TRBD1 (5 bases). The receptor comes from a human donor with multiple sclerosis. Sequencing was done on a sample of CD8+ T cells from PBMCs. The CDR3 DNA sequence: TGTGCCAGCAGTGAAGCTGGCCAGGGACTCTCCTATGGCTACACCTTC. Encoded protein: CASSEAGQGLSYGYTF.